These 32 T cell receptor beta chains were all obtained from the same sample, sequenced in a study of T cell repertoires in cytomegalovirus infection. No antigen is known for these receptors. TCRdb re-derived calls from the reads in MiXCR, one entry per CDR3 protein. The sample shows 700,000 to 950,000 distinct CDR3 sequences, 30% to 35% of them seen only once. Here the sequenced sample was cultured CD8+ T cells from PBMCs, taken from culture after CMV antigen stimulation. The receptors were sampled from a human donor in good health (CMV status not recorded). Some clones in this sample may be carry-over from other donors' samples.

The CDR3, as DNA: TGTGCCAGCAGTTACTCGATAACCAGGCTCGGGGAGCTGTTTTTT. Its protein is CASSYSITRLGELFF. This chain uses TRBV6-2 or TRBV6-3 with TRBJ2-2; D call uncertain. Germline V gene sequence: CDR1 MNHEY, CDR2 SVGEGT. This CDR3 has 15 amino acids. Trimming took off 0 bases at V and 7 bases at J, with 12 bases between the two ends.

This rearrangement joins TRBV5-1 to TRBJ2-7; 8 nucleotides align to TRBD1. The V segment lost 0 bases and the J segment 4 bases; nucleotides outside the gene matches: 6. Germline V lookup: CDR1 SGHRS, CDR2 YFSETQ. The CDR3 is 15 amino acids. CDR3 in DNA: TGCGCCAGCAGCTTGGGGCAGGGGGCGAAGTACGAGCAGTACGTC. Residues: CASSLGQGAKYEQYV.

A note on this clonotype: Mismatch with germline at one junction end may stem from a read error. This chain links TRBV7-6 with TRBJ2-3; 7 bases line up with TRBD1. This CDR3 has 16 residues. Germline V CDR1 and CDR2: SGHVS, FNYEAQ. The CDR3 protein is CANSPRQGHPTDTQYF. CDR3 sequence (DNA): TGTGCCAACAGCCCCCGACAGGGCCACCCCACAGATACGCAGTATTTT.

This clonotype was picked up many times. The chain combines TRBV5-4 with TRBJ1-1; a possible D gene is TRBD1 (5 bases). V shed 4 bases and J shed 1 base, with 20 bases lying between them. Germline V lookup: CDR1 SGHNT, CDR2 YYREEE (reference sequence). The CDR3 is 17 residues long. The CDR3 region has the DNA TGTGCCAGCAGCCCCGGCGGGCAGGGCGGGGGGAACACTGAAGCTTTCTTT. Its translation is CASSPGGQGGGNTEAFF.

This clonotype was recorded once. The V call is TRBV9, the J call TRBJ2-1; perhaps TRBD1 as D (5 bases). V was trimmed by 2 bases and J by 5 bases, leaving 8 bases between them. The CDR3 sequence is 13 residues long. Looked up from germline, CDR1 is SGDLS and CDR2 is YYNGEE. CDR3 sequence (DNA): TGTGCCAGCAGCGTCTTAGGGGACAATGAGCAGTTCTTC. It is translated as CASSVLGDNEQFF.

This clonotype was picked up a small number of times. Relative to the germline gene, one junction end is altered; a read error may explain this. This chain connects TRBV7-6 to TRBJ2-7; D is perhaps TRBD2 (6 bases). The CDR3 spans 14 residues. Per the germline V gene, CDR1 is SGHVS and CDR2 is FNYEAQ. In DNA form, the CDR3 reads TGTGCCAGCAGCCTAGCGCCAGCTACCTACGAGCAGTACTTC. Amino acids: CASSLAPATYEQYF. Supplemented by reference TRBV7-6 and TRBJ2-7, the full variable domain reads GAGVSQSPRYKVTKRGQDVALRCDPISGHVSLYWYRQALGQGPEFLTYFNYEAQQDKSGLPNDRFSAERPEGSISTLTIQRTEQRDSAMYRCASSLAPATYEQYFGPGTRLTVT.

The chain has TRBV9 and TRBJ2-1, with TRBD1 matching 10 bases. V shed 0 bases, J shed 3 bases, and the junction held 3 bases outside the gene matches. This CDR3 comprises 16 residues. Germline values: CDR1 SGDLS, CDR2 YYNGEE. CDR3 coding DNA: TGTGCCAGCAGCGTAGAGGGACAGGGGAACTACAATGAGCAGTTCTTC. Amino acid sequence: CASSVEGQGNYNEQFF.

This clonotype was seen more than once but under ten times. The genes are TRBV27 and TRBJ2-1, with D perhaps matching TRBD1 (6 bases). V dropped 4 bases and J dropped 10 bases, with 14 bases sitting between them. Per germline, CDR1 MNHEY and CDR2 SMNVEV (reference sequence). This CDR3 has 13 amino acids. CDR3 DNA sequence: TGTGCCAGCAGTTACGCTACAGGGAACGAGCAGTTCTTC. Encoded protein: CASSYATGNEQFF.

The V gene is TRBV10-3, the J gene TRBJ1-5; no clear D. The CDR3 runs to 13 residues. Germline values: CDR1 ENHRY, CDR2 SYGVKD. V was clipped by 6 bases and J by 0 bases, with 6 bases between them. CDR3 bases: TGTGCCATCAGCTTCGATAGCAATCAGCCCCAGCATTTT. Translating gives CAISFDSNQPQHF.

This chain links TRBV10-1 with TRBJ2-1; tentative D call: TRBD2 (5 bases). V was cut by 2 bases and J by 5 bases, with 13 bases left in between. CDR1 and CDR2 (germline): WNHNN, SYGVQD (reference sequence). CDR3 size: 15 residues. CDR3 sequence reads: CASSEGLSRNNEQFF. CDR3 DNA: TGCGCCAGCAGTGAGGGACTGTCCAGGAACAATGAGCAGTTCTTC.

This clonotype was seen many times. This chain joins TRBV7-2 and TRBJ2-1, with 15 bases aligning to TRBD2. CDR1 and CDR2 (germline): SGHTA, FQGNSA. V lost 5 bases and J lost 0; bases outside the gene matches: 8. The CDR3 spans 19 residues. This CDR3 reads CASSPGTSGGSLSYNEQFF. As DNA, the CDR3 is TGTGCCAGCAGCCCAGGGACTAGCGGGGGGTCCCTCTCCTACAATGAGCAGTTCTTC. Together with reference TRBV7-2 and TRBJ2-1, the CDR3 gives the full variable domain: GAGVSQSPSNKVTEKGKDVELRCDPISGHTALYWYRQSLGQGLEFLIYFQGNSAPDKSGLPSDRFSAERTGGSVSTLTIQRTQQEDSAVYLCASSPGTSGGSLSYNEQFFGPGTRLTVL.

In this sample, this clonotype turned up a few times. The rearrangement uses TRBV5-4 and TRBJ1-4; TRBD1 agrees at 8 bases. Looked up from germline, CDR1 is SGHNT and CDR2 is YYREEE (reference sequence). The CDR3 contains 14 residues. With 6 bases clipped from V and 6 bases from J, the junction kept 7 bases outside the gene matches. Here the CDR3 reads CASTAGTGHEKLFF. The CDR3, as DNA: TGTGCCAGCACCGCCGGGACAGGTCATGAAAAACTGTTTTTT.

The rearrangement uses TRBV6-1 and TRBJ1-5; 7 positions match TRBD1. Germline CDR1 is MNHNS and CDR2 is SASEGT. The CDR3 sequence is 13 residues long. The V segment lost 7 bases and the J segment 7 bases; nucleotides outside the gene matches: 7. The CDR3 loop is CASNRIRGQPQHF. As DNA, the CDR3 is TGTGCCAGCAACCGCATCAGGGGGCAGCCCCAGCATTTT.

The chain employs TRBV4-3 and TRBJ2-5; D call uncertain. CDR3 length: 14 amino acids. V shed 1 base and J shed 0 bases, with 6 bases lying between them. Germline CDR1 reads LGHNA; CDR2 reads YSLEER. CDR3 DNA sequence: TGCGCCAGCAGCCAAGGGGGAAACCAAGAGACCCAGTACTTC. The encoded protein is CASSQGGNQETQYF.

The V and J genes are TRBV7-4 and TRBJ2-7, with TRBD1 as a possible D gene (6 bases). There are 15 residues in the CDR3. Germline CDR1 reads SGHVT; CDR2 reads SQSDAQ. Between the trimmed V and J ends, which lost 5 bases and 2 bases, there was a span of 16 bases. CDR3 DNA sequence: TGTGCCAGCAGCACTACCACAGGGAACCCCTACGAGCAGTACTTC. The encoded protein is CASSTTTGNPYEQYF.

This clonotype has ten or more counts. CDR3 sequence reads: CASSPESPQFKPYEQYV. The CDR3 DNA sequence: TGTGCCAGCAGCCCGGAAAGCCCCCAGTTTAAGCCATACGAGCAGTACGTC. This sequence joins TRBV7-6 and TRBJ2-7; no clear D. Germline CDR1 reads SGHVS; CDR2 reads FNYEAQ. This CDR3 is 17 amino acids long. The V end was cut by 5 bases, the J end by 4 bases, with 24 bases between.

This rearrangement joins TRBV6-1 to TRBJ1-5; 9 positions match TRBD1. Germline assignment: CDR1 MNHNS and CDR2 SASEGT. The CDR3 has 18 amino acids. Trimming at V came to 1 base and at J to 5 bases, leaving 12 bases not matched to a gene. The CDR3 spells CASSEEGRDRVLDQPQHF. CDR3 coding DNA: TGTGCCAGCAGTGAAGAGGGGAGGGACAGGGTATTGGATCAGCCCCAGCATTTT.

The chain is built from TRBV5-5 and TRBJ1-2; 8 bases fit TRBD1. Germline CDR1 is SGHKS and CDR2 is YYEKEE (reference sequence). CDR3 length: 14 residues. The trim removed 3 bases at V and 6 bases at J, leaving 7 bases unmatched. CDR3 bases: TGTGCCAGCAGCTCCCGGACAGGGTTCAATGGCTACACCTTC. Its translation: CASSSRTGFNGYTF.

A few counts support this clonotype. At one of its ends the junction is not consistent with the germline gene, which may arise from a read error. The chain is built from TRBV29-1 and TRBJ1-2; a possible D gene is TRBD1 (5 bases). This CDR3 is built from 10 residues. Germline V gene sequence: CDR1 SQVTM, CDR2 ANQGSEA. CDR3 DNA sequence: TGCAGCGTTCAAGACAGCCGCTACACCTTC. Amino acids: CSVQDSRYTF.

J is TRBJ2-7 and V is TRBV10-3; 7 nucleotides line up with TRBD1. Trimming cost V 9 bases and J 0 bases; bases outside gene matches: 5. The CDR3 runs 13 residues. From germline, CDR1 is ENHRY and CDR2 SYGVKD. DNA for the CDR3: TGTGCCATAACAAGGGACAGCTCCTACGAGCAGTACTTC. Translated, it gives CAITRDSSYEQYF.

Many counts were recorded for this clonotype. For the CDR3, the DNA is TGTGCCAGCAGGCTGACAGGGGATGGGGCTTTCTTT. Translation gives CASRLTGDGAFF. The V call is TRBV6-1, the J call TRBJ1-1, with 8 positions matching TRBD1. V shed 6 bases and J 11 bases; nucleotides not matched to a gene: 8. The CDR3 sequence is 12 residues long. Germline assignment: CDR1 MNHNS and CDR2 SASEGT.

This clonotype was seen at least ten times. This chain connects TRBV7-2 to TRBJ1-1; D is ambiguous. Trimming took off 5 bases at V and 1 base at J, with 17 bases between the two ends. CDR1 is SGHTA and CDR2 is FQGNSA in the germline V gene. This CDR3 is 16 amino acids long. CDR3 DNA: TGTGCCAGCAGCCGACTCCGGGGAGGGTGGAACACTGAAGCTTTCTTT. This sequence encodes CASSRLRGGWNTEAFF.

The CDR3 here is CASSSNEAVSSYNEQFF. Here the CDR3 DNA reads TGTGCCAGCAGCTCAAACGAGGCCGTAAGCTCCTACAATGAGCAGTTCTTC. The V and J genes are TRBV7-9 and TRBJ2-1, with no clear D. The V and J ends lost 4 bases and 0 bases respectively, with 16 bases between them. The germline V gene encodes CDR1 SEHNR and CDR2 FQNEAQ (reference sequence). The CDR3 sequence is 17 residues long.

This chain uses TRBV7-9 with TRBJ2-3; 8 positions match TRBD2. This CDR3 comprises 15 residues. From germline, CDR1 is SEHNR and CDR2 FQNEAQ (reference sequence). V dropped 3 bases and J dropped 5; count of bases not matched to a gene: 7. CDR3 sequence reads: CASSFGRGGKDTQYF. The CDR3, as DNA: TGTGCCAGCAGCTTCGGTCGGGGGGGCAAAGATACGCAGTATTTT.

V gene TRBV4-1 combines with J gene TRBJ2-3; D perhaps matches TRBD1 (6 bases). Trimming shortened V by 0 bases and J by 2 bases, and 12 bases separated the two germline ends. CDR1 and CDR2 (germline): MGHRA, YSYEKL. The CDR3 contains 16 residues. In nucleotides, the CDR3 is TGCGCCAGCAGCCAAGATTCAGGGGATATCACAGATACGCAGTATTTT. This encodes CASSQDSGDITDTQYF.

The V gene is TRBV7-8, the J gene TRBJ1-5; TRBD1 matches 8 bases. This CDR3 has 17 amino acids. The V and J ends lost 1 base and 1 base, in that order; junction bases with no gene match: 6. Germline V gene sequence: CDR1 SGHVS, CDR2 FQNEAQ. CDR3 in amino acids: CASSLDPGQASNQPQHF. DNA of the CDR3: TGTGCCAGCAGCTTAGACCCGGGACAGGCGAGCAATCAGCCCCAGCATTTT. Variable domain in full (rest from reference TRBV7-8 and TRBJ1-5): GAGVSQSPRYKVAKRGQDVALRCDPISGHVSLFWYQQALGQGPEFLTYFQNEAQLDKSGLPSDRFFAERPEGSVSTLKIQRTQQEDSAVYLCASSLDPGQASNQPQHFGDGTRLSIL.

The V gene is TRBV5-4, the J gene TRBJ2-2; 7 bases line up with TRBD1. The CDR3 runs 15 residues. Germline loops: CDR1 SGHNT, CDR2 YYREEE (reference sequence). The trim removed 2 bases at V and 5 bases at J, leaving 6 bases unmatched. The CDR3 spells CASSFPGQLTGELFF. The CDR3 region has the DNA TGTGCCAGCAGCTTTCCGGGACAGTTGACCGGGGAGCTGTTTTTT.

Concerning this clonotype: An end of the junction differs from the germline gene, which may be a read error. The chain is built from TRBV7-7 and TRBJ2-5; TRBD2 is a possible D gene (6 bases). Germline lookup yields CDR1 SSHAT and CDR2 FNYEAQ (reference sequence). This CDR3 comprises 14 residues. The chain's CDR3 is CASSSGGERGTQYF. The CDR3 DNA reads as TGTGCTAGCAGCTCTGGCGGGGAGAGAGGGACCCAGTACTTC.

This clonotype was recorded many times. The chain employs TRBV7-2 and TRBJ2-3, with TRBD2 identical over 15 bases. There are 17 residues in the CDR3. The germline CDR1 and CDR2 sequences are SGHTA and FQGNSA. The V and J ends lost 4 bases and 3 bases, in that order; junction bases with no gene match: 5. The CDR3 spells CASSWWTSGGGTDTQYF. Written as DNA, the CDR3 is TGTGCCAGCAGCTGGTGGACTAGCGGGGGGGGGACAGATACGCAGTATTTT.

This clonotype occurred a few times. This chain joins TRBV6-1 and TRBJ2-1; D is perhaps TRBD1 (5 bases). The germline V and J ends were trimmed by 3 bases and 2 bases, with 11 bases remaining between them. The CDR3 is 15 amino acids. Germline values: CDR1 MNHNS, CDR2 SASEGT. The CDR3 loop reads CASSETDFPYNEQFF. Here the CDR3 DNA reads TGTGCCAGCAGTGAGACAGACTTCCCCTACAATGAGCAGTTCTTC.

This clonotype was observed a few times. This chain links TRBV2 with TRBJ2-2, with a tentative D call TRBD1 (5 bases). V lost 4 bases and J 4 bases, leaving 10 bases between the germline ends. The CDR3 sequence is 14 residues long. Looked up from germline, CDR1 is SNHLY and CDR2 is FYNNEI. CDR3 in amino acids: CASSGRQSTGELFF. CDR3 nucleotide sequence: TGTGCCAGCAGTGGGAGACAGAGCACCGGGGAGCTGTTTTTT.

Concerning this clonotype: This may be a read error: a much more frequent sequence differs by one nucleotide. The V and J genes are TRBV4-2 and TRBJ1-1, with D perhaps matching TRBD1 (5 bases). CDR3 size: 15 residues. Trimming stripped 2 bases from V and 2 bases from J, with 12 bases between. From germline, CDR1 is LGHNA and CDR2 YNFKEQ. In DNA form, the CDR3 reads TGTGCCAGCAGCCAAAGGACAACCTTAAACACTGAAGCTTTCTTT. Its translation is CASSQRTTLNTEAFF.